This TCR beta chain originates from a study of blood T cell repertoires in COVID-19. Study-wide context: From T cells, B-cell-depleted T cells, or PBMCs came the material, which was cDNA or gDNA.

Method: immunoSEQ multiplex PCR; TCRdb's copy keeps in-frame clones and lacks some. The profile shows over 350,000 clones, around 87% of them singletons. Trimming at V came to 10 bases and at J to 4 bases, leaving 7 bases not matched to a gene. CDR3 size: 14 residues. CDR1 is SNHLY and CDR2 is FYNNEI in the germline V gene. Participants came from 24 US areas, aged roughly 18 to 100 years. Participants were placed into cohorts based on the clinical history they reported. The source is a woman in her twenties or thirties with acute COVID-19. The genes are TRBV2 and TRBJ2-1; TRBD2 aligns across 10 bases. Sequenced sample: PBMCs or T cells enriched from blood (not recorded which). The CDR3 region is CATGTSGAYNEQFF. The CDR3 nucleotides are TGTGCCACCGGAACTAGCGGGGCTTACAATGAGCAGTTCTTC.